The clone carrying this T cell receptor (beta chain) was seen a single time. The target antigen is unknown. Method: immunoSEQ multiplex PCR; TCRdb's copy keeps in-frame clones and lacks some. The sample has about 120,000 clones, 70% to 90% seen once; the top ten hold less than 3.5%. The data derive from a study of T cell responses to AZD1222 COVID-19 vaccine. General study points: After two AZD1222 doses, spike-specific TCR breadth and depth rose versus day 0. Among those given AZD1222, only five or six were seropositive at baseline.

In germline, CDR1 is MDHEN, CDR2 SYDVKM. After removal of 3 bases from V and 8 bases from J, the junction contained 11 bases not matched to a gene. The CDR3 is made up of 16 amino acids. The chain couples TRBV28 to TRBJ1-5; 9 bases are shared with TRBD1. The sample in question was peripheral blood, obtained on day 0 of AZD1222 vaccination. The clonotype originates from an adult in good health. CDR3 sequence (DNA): TGTGCCAGCAGTTTCAAACCGGGACAGGGAATCAAGCCCCAGCATTTT. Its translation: CASSFKPGQGIKPQHF.